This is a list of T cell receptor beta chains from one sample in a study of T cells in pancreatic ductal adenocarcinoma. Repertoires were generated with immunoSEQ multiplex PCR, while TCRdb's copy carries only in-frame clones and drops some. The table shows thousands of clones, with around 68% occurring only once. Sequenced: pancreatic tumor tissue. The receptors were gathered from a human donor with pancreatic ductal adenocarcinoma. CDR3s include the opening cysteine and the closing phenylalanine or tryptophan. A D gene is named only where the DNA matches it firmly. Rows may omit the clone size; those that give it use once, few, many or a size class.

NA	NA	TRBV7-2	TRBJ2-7	CASSLAATGTGYYEQYF	TGTGCCAGCAGCTTAGCAGCAACCGGGACTGGGTACTACGAGCAGTACTTC
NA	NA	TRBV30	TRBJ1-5	CAWSETGQPQHF	TGTGCCTGGAGTGAGACAGGACAGCCCCAGCATTTT
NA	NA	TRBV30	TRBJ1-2	CAWSPGHPNFYGYTF	TGTGCCTGGAGCCCGGGACACCCGAATTTCTATGGCTACACCTTC
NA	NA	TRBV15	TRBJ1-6	CATSRVQGSYNSPLHF	TGTGCCACCAGCAGAGTACAGGGTTCCTATAATTCACCCCTCCACTTT
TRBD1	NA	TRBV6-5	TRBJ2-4	CASSFNRQGNIQYF	TGTGCCAGCAGTTTCAATAGACAGGGAAACATTCAGTACTTC
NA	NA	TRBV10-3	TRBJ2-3	CAISPHRDSTYTQSQYF	TGTGCCATCAGTCCGCACCGGGACTCTACCTATACGCAGTCGCAGTATTTT
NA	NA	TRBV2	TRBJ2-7	CASSVQGNEQYF	TGTGCCAGCAGTGTACAGGGTAACGAGCAGTACTTC
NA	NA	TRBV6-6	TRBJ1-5	CASRDTNQPQHF	TGTGCCAGCCGGGACACCAATCAGCCCCAGCATTTT
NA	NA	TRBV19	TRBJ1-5	CASSIGTASNQPQHF	TGTGCCAGTAGTATAGGGACAGCTAGCAATCAGCCCCAGCATTTT
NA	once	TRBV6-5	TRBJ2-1	CASISSYNEQFF	TGTGCCAGCATTAGCTCCTACAATGAGCAGTTCTTC
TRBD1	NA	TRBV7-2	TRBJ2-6	CASSRTGGSGANVLTF	TGTGCCAGCAGCCGGACAGGGGGCAGTGGGGCCAACGTCCTGACTTTC
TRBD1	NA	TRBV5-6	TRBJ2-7	CASSLVGQGAVGSYEQYF	TGTGCCAGCAGCTTGGTGGGACAGGGGGCCGTCGGCTCCTACGAGCAGTACTTC
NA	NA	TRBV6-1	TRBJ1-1	CASILGSRGEAFF	TGTGCCAGCATCTTAGGGTCCAGGGGCGAAGCTTTCTTT
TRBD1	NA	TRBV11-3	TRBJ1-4	CASSSGTGVEKLFF	TGTGCCAGCAGCTCCGGGACAGGAGTGGAAAAACTGTTTTTT
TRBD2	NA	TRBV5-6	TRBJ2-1	CASSLVSGGANEQFF	TGTGCCAGCAGCTTGGTGAGCGGGGGGGCCAATGAGCAGTTCTTC
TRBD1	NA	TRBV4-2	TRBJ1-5	CASSPDREGYQPQHF	TGTGCCAGCAGCCCGGACAGGGAGGGATATCAGCCCCAGCATTTT
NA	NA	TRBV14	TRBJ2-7	CASSLTVSYEQYF	TGTGCCAGCAGCCTGACAGTCTCCTACGAGCAGTACTTC
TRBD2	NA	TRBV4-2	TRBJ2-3	CASSQEIKLAGGKSTDTQYF	TGTGCCAGCAGCCAAGAAATTAAACTAGCGGGGGGGAAAAGCACAGATACGCAGTATTTT